The 12 T cell receptor beta chains in this list originate from one sample, sequenced in a study of PD-1 blockade in classical Hodgkin lymphoma. The method was immunoSEQ multiplex PCR; TCRdb's version includes in-frame clones alone and lacks a portion of them. This table has 100,000 or so clones, about 92% appearing once. Time point noted: cycle 4 day 1 (C4D1), after six to seven weeks of nivolumab. Each patient experienced a relapse that followed autologous stem cell transplantation, and brentuximab vedotin exposure varied. The sample in question was peripheral blood mononuclear cells (PBMCs), obtained before the fourth cycle of nivolumab. Receptors were obtained from a human donor with classical Hodgkin lymphoma.

The chain couples TRBV25-1 to TRBJ1-6; weak D call: TRBD1 (6 bases). Trimming cost V 5 bases and J 3 bases, with 14 bases left between them. There are 16 residues in the CDR3. Germline V CDR1 and CDR2: MGHDK, SYGVNS. Here the CDR3 reads CASSPTSGVYNSPLHF. CDR3 nucleotides: TGTGCCAGCAGTCCAACCTCAGGGGTCTATAATTCACCCCTCCACTTT. The variable domain in full, completed from reference TRBV25-1 and TRBJ1-6, reads EADIYQTPRYLVIGTGKKITLECSQTMGHDKMYWYQQDPGMELHLIHYSYGVNSTEKGDLSSESTVSRIRTEHFPLTLESARPSHTSQYLCASSPTSGVYNSPLHFGNGTRLTVT.

The V call is TRBV5-4, the J call TRBJ2-3; 7 bases are shared with TRBD2. CDR3 length: 15 amino acids. Germline trimming cut 1 base from V and 2 bases from J; bases unmatched to any gene: 4. Germline CDR1 reads SGHNT; CDR2 reads YYREEE (reference sequence). CDR3 sequence: CASSLPSGTTDTQYF. The CDR3 coding sequence is TGTGCCAGCAGCTTGCCTAGCGGAACCACAGATACGCAGTATTTT.

This clone was found once. V gene TRBV2 combines with J gene TRBJ2-5; D gene unclear. Germline V gives CDR1 SNHLY, CDR2 FYNNEI. Trimming cost V 5 bases and J 2 bases, with 12 bases left between them. The CDR3 consists of 14 residues. The CDR3 bases are TGTGCCAGCAGTATAGTAACAGAGCAAGAGACCCAGTACTTC. Protein: CASSIVTEQETQYF.

The chain has TRBV28 and TRBJ1-5, with 8 bases identical to TRBD1. Germline V CDR1 and CDR2: MDHEN, SYDVKM. The CDR3 runs to 15 residues. V lost 0 bases, J lost 7 bases, and 5 bases stayed unmatched. CDR3 sequence (DNA): TGTGCCAGCAGTTTATGGCAGGGGGCTGGGCAGCCCCAGCATTTT. This gives the protein CASSLWQGAGQPQHF.

The V and J genes are TRBV5-1 and TRBJ1-4, with 7 bases aligning to TRBD1. V shed 0 bases, J shed 5 bases, and the junction held 1 base outside the gene matches. The CDR3 is made up of 14 amino acids. CDR1 is SGHRS, CDR2 YFSETQ, per germline. CDR3 sequence reads: CASSLAGQNEKLFF. CDR3 bases: TGCGCCAGCAGCTTGGCGGGACAGAATGAAAAACTGTTTTTT.

V usage is TRBV5-4 and J usage is TRBJ2-6; tentative D call: TRBD2 (7 bases). Trimming shortened V by 6 bases and J by 2 bases, and 18 bases separated the two germline ends. There are 17 residues in the CDR3. Looked up from germline, CDR1 is SGHNT and CDR2 is YYREEE (reference sequence). The CDR3 DNA sequence: TGTGCCAGCAAATTAGGGGGGGAAGGTGCTGGGGCCAACGTCCTGACTTTC. Its translation is CASKLGGEGAGANVLTF.

In this sample, this clone turned up once. The V call is TRBV7-9, the J call TRBJ1-2; D remains ambiguous. Trimming pared 5 bases from V and 3 bases from J, leaving 7 bases between. Germline assignment: CDR1 SEHNR and CDR2 FQNEAQ (reference sequence). There are 12 residues in the CDR3. CDR3 bases: TGTGCCAGCAGCCTAGATTACTATGGCTACACCTTC. Protein product: CASSLDYYGYTF.

This chain uses TRBV7-9 with TRBJ1-5; unclear D gene. This CDR3 region has 13 residues. Trimming shortened V by 4 bases and J by 7 bases, and 11 bases separated the two germline ends. CDR1 and CDR2 from the germline V gene are SEHNR and FQNEAQ (reference sequence). CDR3 residues: CASSSLPGQPQHF. CDR3 nucleotides: TGTGCCAGCAGCTCCCTGCCCGGACAGCCCCAGCATTTT. The full variable domain, rest sourced from reference TRBV7-9 and TRBJ1-5, is DTGVSQNPRHKITKRGQNVTFRCDPISEHNRLYWYRQTLGQGPEFLTYFQNEAQLEKSRLLSDRFSAERPKGSFSTLEIQRTEQGDSAMYLCASSSLPGQPQHFGDGTRLSIL.

The rearrangement links TRBV19 to TRBJ2-7; 9 bases align to TRBD1. Germline trimming cut 1 base from V and 3 bases from J; bases unmatched to any gene: 7. The CDR3 length is 16 residues. CDR1 is LNHDA and CDR2 is SQIVND in the germline V gene (reference sequence). In DNA form, the CDR3 reads TGTGCCAGTAGTATAGGAGGGACAGGGCTAAACTACGAGCAGTACTTC. Encoded protein: CASSIGGTGLNYEQYF.

The chain links TRBV7-2 to TRBJ1-1, with 9 bases that match TRBD1. The J segment lost 2 bases and the V segment lost 1 base, leaving 8 bases of the junction unmatched. CDR1 is SGHTA and CDR2 is FQGNSA in the germline V gene. The CDR3 loop spans 17 amino acids. The CDR3 protein is CASSLVSGTGINTEAFF. The CDR3, as DNA: TGTGCCAGCAGCTTAGTATCTGGGACAGGGATAAACACTGAAGCTTTCTTT.

In its sample, this clone was seen a few times. The rearrangement joins TRBV19 to TRBJ1-3; 7 positions agree with TRBD1. Germline V CDR1 and CDR2: LNHDA, SQIVND (reference sequence). Trimming at V came to 3 bases and at J to 0 bases, leaving 2 bases not matched to a gene. This CDR3 has 15 amino acids. The CDR3 DNA is TGTGCCAGTAGTATTGGGACAGACTCTGGAAACACCATATATTTT. It codes for CASSIGTDSGNTIYF.

This chain links TRBV5-8 with TRBJ2-5, with D unclear. Trimming left V 6 bases short and J 7 bases short, with 13 bases between. The CDR3 runs 12 residues. From germline, CDR1 is SGHTS and CDR2 YDEGEE. The CDR3 nucleotides read TGTGCCAGCACCTCCCGGTTTGGGACCCAGTACTTC. This sequence encodes CASTSRFGTQYF.